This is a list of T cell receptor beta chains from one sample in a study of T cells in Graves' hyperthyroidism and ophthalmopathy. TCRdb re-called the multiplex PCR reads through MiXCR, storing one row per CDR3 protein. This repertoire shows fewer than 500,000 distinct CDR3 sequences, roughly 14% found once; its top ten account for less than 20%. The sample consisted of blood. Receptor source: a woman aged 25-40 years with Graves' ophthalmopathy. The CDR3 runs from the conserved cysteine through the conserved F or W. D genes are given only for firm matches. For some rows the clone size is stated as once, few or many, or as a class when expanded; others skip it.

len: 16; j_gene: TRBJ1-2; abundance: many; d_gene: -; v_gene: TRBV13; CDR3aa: CASSQKPPGTNYGYTF; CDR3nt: TGTGCCAGCAGCCAGAAACCCCCGGGGACTAACTATGGCTACACCTTC
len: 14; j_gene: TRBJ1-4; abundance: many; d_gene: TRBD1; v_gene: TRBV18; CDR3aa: CASSPDRDNEKLFF; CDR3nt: TGTGCCAGCTCACCAGACAGGGATAATGAAAAACTGTTTTTT
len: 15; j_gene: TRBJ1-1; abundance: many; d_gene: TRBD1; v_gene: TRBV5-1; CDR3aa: CASSPPTGGANEAFF; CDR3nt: TGCGCCAGCAGCCCCCCAACAGGGGGCGCAAACGAAGCTTTCTTT
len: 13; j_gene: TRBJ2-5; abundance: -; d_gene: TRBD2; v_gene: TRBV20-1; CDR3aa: CSARKRGTETQYF; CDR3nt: TGCAGTGCTAGAAAGCGGGGCACTGAGACCCAGTACTTC
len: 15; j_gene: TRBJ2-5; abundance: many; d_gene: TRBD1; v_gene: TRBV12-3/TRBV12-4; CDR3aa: CASSSWDRVWETQYF; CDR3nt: TGTGCCAGCAGTTCCTGGGACAGGGTATGGGAGACCCAGTACTTC
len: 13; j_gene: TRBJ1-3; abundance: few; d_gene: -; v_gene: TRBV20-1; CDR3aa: CSARDTQGNTIYF; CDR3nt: TGCAGTGCTAGAGATACCCAGGGAAACACCATATATTTT
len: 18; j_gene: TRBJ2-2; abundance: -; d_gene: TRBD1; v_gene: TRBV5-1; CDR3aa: CASSLGTGGPANTGELFF; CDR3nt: TGCGCCAGCAGCTTGGGGACAGGGGGGCCTGCGAACACCGGGGAGCTGTTTTTT
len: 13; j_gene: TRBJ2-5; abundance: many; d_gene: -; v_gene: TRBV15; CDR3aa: CATSLLLQETQYF; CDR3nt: TGTGCCACCAGCCTCTTGCTACAAGAGACCCAGTACTTC
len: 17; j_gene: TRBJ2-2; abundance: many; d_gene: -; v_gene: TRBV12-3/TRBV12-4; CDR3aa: CASSPLWIKKNTGELFF; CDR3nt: TGTGCCAGCAGTCCTTTGTGGATCAAGAAGAACACCGGGGAGCTGTTTTTT
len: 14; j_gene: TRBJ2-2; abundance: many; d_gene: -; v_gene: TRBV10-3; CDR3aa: CAIGSPTNTGELFF; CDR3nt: TGTGCCATCGGCAGCCCGACGAACACCGGGGAGCTGTTTTTT
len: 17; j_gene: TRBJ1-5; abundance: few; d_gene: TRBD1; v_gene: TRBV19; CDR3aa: CASMTGQGGFGNQPQHF; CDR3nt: TGTGCCAGTATGACGGGACAGGGGGGTTTTGGCAATCAGCCCCAGCATTTT
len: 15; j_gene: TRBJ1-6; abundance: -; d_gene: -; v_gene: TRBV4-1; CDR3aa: CASRTSRTVNSPLHF; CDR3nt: TGCGCCAGCAGAACATCTCGGACAGTTAATTCACCCCTCCACTTT
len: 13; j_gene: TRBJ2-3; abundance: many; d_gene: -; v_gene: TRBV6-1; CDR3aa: CATKPGGRDTQYF; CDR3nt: TGTGCCACCAAACCGGGGGGCCGAGATACGCAGTATTTT
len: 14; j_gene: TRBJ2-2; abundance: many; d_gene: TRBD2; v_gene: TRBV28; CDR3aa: CASSQRGDTGELFF; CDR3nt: TGTGCCAGCAGTCAGCGGGGGGACACCGGGGAGCTGTTTTTT
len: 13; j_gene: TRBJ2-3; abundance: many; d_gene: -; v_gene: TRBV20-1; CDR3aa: CSAPLGGTDTQYF; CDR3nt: TGCAGTGCTCCCCTGGGCGGCACAGATACGCAGTATTTT
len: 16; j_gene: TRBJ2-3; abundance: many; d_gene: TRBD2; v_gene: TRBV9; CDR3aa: CASSVGGGSSTDTQYF; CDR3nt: TGTGCCAGCAGCGTAGGCGGGGGGAGCTCGACAGATACGCAGTATTTT
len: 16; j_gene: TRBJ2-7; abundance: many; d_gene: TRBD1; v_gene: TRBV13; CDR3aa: CASSSLGQGPFYEQYF; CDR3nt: TGTGCCAGCAGCTCCCTGGGACAGGGGCCCTTCTACGAGCAGTACTTC
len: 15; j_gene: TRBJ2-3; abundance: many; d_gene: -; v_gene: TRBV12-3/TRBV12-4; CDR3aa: CASSLSGGAFDTQYF; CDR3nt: TGTGCCAGCAGTTTATCCGGCGGGGCGTTTGATACGCAGTATTTT
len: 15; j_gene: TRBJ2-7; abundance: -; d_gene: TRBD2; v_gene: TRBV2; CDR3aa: CATRILAGVTYEQYF; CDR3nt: TGTGCCACACGAATACTAGCGGGGGTAACCTACGAGCAGTACTTC
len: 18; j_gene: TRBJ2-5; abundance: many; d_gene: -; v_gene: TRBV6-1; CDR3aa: CASSYVLSIGAAKETQYF; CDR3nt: TGTGCCAGCAGTTACGTATTATCTATTGGGGCGGCTAAAGAGACCCAGTACTTC
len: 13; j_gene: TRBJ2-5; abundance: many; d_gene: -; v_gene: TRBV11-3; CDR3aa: CASRRGEQETQYF; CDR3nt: TGTGCCAGCAGAAGGGGTGAGCAAGAGACCCAGTACTTC
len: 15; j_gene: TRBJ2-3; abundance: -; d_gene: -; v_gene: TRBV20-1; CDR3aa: CSARIDGGGTDTQYF; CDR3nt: TGCAGTGCTAGAATCGACGGGGGTGGCACAGATACGCAGTATTTT
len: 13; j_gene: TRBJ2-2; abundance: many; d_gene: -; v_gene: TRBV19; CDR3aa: CASSLLAPGELFF; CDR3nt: TGTGCCAGTAGTCTCCTAGCTCCCGGGGAGCTGTTTTTT
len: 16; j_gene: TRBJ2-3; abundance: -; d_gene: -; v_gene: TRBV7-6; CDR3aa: CASSDALDPHTDTQYF; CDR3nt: TGTGCCAGCAGCGACGCACTAGATCCGCACACAGATACGCAGTATTTT
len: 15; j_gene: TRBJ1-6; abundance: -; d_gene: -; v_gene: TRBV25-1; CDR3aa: CASSEPGLSNSPLHF; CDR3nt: TGTGCCAGCAGTGAACCGGGACTCTCCAATTCACCCCTCCACTTT
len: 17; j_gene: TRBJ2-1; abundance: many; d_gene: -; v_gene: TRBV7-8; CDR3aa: CASSFERGSLAYNEQFF; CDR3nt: TGTGCCAGCAGCTTTGAGAGGGGATCGCTTGCTTACAATGAGCAGTTCTTC
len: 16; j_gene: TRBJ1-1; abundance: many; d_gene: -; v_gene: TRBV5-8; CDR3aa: CASSFQWSRMNTEAFF; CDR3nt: TGTGCCAGCAGCTTTCAATGGAGCAGGATGAACACTGAAGCTTTCTTT
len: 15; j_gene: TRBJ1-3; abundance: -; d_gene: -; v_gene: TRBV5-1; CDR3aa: CASSFMPLSGNTIYF; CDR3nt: TGCGCCAGCAGCTTTATGCCGCTCTCTGGAAACACCATATATTTT
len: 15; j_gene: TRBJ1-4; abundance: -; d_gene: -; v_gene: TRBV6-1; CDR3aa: CASTVTGNPNEKLFF; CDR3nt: TGTGCCAGCACTGTAACCGGAAATCCTAATGAAAAACTGTTTTTT
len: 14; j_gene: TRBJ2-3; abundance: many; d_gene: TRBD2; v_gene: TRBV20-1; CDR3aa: CSAQMGGDTDTQYF; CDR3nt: TGCAGTGCTCAGATGGGGGGGGACACAGATACGCAGTATTTT
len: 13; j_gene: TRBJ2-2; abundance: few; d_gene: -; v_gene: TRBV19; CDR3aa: CATLKWGTGELFF; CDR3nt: TGTGCCACACTAAAATGGGGCACCGGGGAGCTGTTTTTT
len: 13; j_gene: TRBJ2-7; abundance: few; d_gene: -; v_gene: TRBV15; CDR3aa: CATSHTGAYEQYF; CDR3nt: TGTGCCACCAGCCATACGGGGGCCTACGAGCAGTACTTC
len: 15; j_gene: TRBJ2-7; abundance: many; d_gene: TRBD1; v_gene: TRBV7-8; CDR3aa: CASSLASGGRDEQYF; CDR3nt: TGTGCCAGCAGCTTAGCTTCAGGGGGACGAGACGAGCAGTACTTC
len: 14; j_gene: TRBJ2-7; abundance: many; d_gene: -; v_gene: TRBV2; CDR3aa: CASSERGGSYEQYF; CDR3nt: TGTGCCAGCAGTGAAAGGGGGGGTTCCTACGAGCAGTACTTC
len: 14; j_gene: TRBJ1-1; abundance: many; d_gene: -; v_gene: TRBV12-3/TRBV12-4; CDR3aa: CASSLAGLDTEAFF; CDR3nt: TGTGCCAGCAGTTTAGCGGGCTTGGACACTGAAGCTTTCTTT
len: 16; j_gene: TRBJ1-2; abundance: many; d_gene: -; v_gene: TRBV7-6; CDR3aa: CASSRITSGTREGYTF; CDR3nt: TGTGCCAGCAGCCGCATTACCTCCGGGACCCGGGAGGGCTACACCTTC
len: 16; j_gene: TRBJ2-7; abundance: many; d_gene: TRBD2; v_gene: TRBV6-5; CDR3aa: CASSYSLAGGQYEQYF; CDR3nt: TGTGCCAGCAGTTACTCTCTGGCGGGGGGGCAATACGAGCAGTACTTC
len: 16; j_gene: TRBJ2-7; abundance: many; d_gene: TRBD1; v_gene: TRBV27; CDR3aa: CASSRDRGLFVEEQYF; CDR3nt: TGTGCCAGCAGCCGGGACAGGGGGCTGTTCGTTGAAGAGCAGTACTTC
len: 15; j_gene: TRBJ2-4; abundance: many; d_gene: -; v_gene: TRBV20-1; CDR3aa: CSARDKGLAKNIQYF; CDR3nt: TGCAGTGCTAGAGATAAGGGCTTGGCCAAAAACATTCAGTACTTC
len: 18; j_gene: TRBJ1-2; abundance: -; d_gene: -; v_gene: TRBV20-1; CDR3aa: CSARRDANTQLMTYGYTF; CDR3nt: TGCAGTGCTAGGAGGGACGCCAACACCCAACTTATGACATATGGCTACACCTTC
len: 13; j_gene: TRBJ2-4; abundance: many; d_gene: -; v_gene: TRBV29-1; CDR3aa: CSVALGAKNIQYF; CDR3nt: TGCAGCGTTGCTCTGGGAGCCAAAAACATTCAGTACTTC
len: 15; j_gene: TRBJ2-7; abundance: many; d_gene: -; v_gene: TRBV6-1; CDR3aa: CASSESPGYLYEQYF; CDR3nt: TGTGCCAGCAGTGAATCACCAGGTTACCTCTACGAGCAGTACTTC
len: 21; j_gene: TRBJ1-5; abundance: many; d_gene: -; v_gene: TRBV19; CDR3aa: CASSKRPGTEIALGDIQPQHF; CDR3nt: TGTGCCAGTAGTAAGCGACCAGGGACGGAAATAGCACTTGGGGATATACAGCCCCAGCATTTT
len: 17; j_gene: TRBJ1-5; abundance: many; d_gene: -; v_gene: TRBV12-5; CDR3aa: CASGLKTGPWSNQPQHF; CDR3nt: TGTGCTAGTGGCCTAAAGACAGGCCCCTGGAGCAATCAGCCCCAGCATTTT
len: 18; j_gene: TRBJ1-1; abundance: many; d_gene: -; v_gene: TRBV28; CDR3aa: CASSLLAGGGEWDTEAFF; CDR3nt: TGTGCCAGCAGTTTATTAGCGGGGGGGGGAGAGTGGGACACTGAAGCTTTCTTT
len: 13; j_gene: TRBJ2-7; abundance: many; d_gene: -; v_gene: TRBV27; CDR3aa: CASSLLGTYEQYF; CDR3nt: TGTGCCAGCAGTTTGTTGGGAACCTACGAGCAGTACTTC
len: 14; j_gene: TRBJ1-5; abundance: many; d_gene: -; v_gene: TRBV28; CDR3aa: CASRDPPGNQPQHF; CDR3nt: TGTGCCAGCAGAGATCCACCGGGCAATCAGCCCCAGCATTTT
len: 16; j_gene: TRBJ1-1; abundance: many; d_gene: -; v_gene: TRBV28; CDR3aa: CASSPGLSNMNTEAFF; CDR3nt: TGTGCCAGCAGTCCGGGACTGAGTAACATGAACACTGAAGCTTTCTTT
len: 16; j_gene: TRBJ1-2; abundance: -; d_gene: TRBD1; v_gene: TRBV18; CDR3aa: CASSQTSTGGSFGYTF; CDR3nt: TGTGCCAGCTCACAGACCTCGACAGGGGGCTCTTTTGGCTACACCTTC
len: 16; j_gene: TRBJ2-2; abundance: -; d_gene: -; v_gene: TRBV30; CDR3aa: CARSVWGNLNTGELFF; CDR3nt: TGTGCCCGGAGTGTGTGGGGGAATCTGAACACCGGAGAGCTGTTTTTT
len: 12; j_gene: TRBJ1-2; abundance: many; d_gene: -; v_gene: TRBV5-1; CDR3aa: CASSLTGSGYTF; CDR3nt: TGCGCCAGCAGCTTGACAGGATCCGGCTACACCTTC
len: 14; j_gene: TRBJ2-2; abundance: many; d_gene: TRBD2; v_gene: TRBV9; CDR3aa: CASSVGSGTGELFF; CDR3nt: TGTGCCAGCAGCGTCGGTAGCGGGACCGGGGAGCTGTTTTTT
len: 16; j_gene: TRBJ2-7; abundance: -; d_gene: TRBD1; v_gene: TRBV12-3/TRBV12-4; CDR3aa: CASSPLTGTEIYEQYF; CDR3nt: TGTGCCAGCAGTCCTCTGACCGGGACAGAAATTTACGAGCAGTACTTC